This T cell receptor beta chain was sequenced for a study of blood T cell repertoires in COVID-19. Authors' methods: Using reference gene primer amplification, nucleated cell counts were estimated. The method was immunoSEQ multiplex PCR; TCRdb's version includes in-frame clones alone and lacks a portion of them. From that table come the V and J calls and clone size; the DNA was used to work out D and trimming. Here the sample spans about 300,000 clones, 87% being singletons. Recruitment covered 20 to 25 US areas and drew participants whose ages spanned about 18 to 100 years. Cohort 3 recovery required two negative PCRs, clearance, or symptom resolution. CDR1 and CDR2 (germline): MNHEY, SVGAGI. The CDR3 extends over 13 amino acids. Trimming left V 6 bases short and J 4 bases short, with 12 bases between.

The origin of this receptor is a woman aged 25-40 years who had recovered from COVID-19. The chain carries TRBV6-5 and TRBJ1-1; a possible D gene is TRBD1 (5 bases). Sequenced sample: PBMCs or T cells enriched from blood (not recorded which). In DNA, the CDR3 is TGTGCCAGCAGAGAGGCAGGGATCACTGAAGCTTTCTTT. Encoded protein: CASREAGITEAFF.